Below, one T cell receptor (beta chain) is given with its context. J gave up 1 base and V 9 bases, and 11 bases lay outside the gene matches. Germline CDR1 reads KGHDR; CDR2 reads SFDVKD. This CDR3 region has 16 residues. Under the authors' procedure: Reference gene primer amplification gave nucleated cell count estimates. TCRdb's copy holds only in-frame clones and misses some; the assay was immunoSEQ multiplex PCR. The V and J calls and the clone size are those of that table, but D and trimming were determined from the DNA. The sample contains about 130,000 clones, more than 70% of which appear only once. This record belongs to a study of blood T cell repertoires in COVID-19. Study-wide context: Acute and convalescent COVID-19 samples came from the United States, Italy and Spain. The cDNA or gDNA used as material had been derived from T cells, B-cell-depleted T cells, or PBMCs.

J is TRBJ2-3 and V is TRBV24-1; 8 bases are a match to TRBD1. The receptor was isolated from a woman aged 55-70 years with acute or convalescent COVID-19. Input material: peripheral blood. CDR3 protein: CATAGGSYSGTDTQYF. The CDR3, as DNA: TGTGCCACCGCAGGGGGCTCCTACTCCGGCACAGATACGCAGTATTTT.